These 29 T cell receptor beta chains share one sample of origin, sequenced in a study of blood T cells in healthy people across ages. Sample-barcoded 5' priming and a J-beta primer mix drove a second PCR of roughly 7 to 11 cycles. TCRdb reprocessed the 5' RACE reads via MiXCR and lists one record per CDR3 protein. The sample lists some 690,000 distinct CDR3 sequences; 22% were seen once. Sequenced: blood. The source of these receptors is a man in his 70s in good health.

This clonotype was observed a few times. The chain joins TRBV2 to TRBJ2-1; possibly TRBD1 for D (5 bases). V was clipped by 6 bases and J by 9 bases, with 18 bases between them. CDR1 and CDR2 (germline): SNHLY, FYNNEI. This CDR3 spans 14 amino acids. Here the CDR3 reads CASRPLQADGEQFF. CDR3 coding DNA: TGTGCCAGCAGACCACTACAGGCGGATGGTGAGCAGTTCTTC. The full variable domain, in which reference TRBV2 and TRBJ2-1 provide the parts outside the CDR3, is EPEVTQTPSHQVTQMGQEVILRCVPISNHLYFYWYRQILGQKVEFLVSFYNNEISEKSEIFDDQFSVERPDGSNFTLKIRSTKLEDSAMYFCASRPLQADGEQFFGPGTRLTVL.

V is TRBV29-1 and J is TRBJ2-4; D unresolved. This CDR3 spans 13 amino acids. The germline V gene has CDR1 SQVTM and CDR2 ANQGSEA. The germline V and J ends were trimmed by 2 bases and 0 bases, with 5 bases remaining between them. The CDR3 region has the DNA TGCAGCGTTGAAAAACTAGCCAAAAACATTCAGTACTTC. It codes for CSVEKLAKNIQYF. Full variable domain (rest looked up from reference TRBV29-1 and TRBJ2-4): SAVISQKPSRDICQRGTSLTIQCQVDSQVTMMFWYRQQPGQSLTLIATANQGSEATYESGFVIDKFPISRPNLTFSTLTVSNMSPEDSSIYLCSVEKLAKNIQYFGAGTRLSVL.

The sample holds a few counts of this clonotype. CDR3 region: CASSWISGSSYEQYF. CDR3 nucleotide sequence: TGTGCCAGCAGCTGGATTAGCGGAAGCTCCTACGAGCAGTACTTC. V is TRBV7-2 and J is TRBJ2-7, with a possible D match to TRBD2 (6 bases). This CDR3 spans 15 amino acids. Trimming shortened V by 4 bases and J by 0 bases, and 13 bases separated the two germline ends. The germline V gene has CDR1 SGHTA and CDR2 FQGNSA.

V is TRBV5-1 and J is TRBJ2-5; TRBD2 is a possible D gene (6 bases). V lost 4 bases, J lost 5 bases, and 24 bases lay in between. Germline CDR1 SGHRS, CDR2 YFSETQ. The CDR3 covers 17 residues. DNA of the CDR3: TGCGCCAGCAGCGATGGTCGGGGGAGAGACGTCACGGAGACCCAGTACTTC. This translates into CASSDGRGRDVTETQYF. The whole variable domain, filled in from reference TRBV5-1 and TRBJ2-5, reads KAGVTQTPRYLIKTRGQQVTLSCSPISGHRSVSWYQQTPGQGLQFLFEYFSETQRNKGNFPGRFSGRQFSNSRSEMNVSTLELGDSALYLCASSDGRGRDVTETQYFGPGTRLLVL.

This clonotype was recorded a few times. The gene calls are TRBV6-5 and TRBJ1-4; no clear D. The V end was cut by 0 bases, the J end by 8 bases, with 7 bases between. This CDR3 is 13 amino acids long. CDR1 and CDR2 from the germline V gene are MNHEY and SVGAGI. The CDR3 loop reads CASSYSTGEKLFF. For the CDR3, the DNA is TGTGCCAGCAGTTACTCGACGGGCGAAAAACTGTTTTTT.

V gene TRBV21-1 combines with J gene TRBJ2-7; the table's TRBD1 call for D was not verified on the DNA. TRBV21-1 is noted as a pseudogene. The CDR3 extends over 17 amino acids. The CDR3 protein is CASSPGQLRNSSYEQYV. For the CDR3, the DNA is TGTGCCAGCAGTCCGGGACAACTTCGGAATAGCTCCTACGAGCAGTACGTC.

The CDR3: CASSNPLGRVNEQFF. The DNA of the CDR3 is TGTGCCAGCAGCAACCCCCTCGGGAGGGTAAATGAGCAGTTCTTC. V gene TRBV6-2 or TRBV6-3 combines with J gene TRBJ2-1; TRBD2 matches at 8 bases. CDR1 MNHEY and CDR2 SVGEGT come from the germline V gene. V shed 6 bases and J 7 bases; nucleotides not matched to a gene: 11. This CDR3 is 15 amino acids long.

The V gene is TRBV5-1, the J gene TRBJ1-2, with 7 bases identical to TRBD1. The junction had 3 bases not matched to a gene; V was cut back by 3 bases and J by 4 bases. The CDR3 contains 13 residues. Germline CDR1 SGHRS, CDR2 YFSETQ. CDR3 amino acids: CASSSGQTYGYTF. In DNA, the CDR3 is TGCGCCAGCAGCTCGGGACAGACCTATGGCTACACCTTC.

This sequence joins TRBV18 and TRBJ2-3; D unclear. CDR3 length equals 16 residues. Between the trimmed V and J ends, which lost 3 bases and 8 bases, there was a span of 21 bases. In germline, CDR1 is KGHSH, CDR2 LQKENI. CDR3 DNA sequence: TGTGCCAGCTCACCGAGTACATCCGCGGCCTCAAGTACGCAGTATTTT. This translates into CASSPSTSAASSTQYF.

Comment on this clonotype: Just one base apart from a much larger clone, this may be a read error. The V and J genes are TRBV3-1 and TRBJ2-5; D is unresolved. This CDR3 spans 17 amino acids. Germline assignment: CDR1 LGHDT and CDR2 YNNKEL (reference sequence). The CDR3 region is CACSQGRQVNFPETQYF. DNA of the CDR3: TGTGCCTGCAGCCAAGGAAGGCAGGTCAATTTTCCGGAGACCCAGTACTTC.

A few counts support this clonotype. This chain connects TRBV7-2 to TRBJ2-3; 11 bases match TRBD2. The ends lost 5 bases at V and 4 bases at J; junction bases unmatched: 5. There are 15 residues in the CDR3. Germline-derived CDR1 and CDR2 are SGHTA and FQGNSA. CDR3 nucleotide sequence: TGTGCCAGCAGCATTAGCGGGAGGGCCCCAGATACGCAGTATTTT. Protein product: CASSISGRAPDTQYF.

This chain joins TRBV12-3 or TRBV12-4 and TRBJ2-1, with TRBD2 matching over 9 bases. The CDR3 extends over 15 amino acids. J lost 9 bases, V lost 2 bases, and 8 bases had no gene match. The CDR3 sequence is CASSLLAGGQGEQFF. The CDR3 nucleotides read TGTGCCAGCAGTTTATTGGCGGGGGGGCAGGGTGAGCAGTTCTTC.

This clonotype was seen a handful of times. The chain has TRBV5-4 and TRBJ2-5; D gene ambiguous. Per the germline V gene, CDR1 is SGHNT and CDR2 is YYREEE (reference sequence). V was clipped by 6 bases and J by 4 bases, with 13 bases between them. The CDR3 has 13 amino acids. The CDR3 protein is CASTSLASETQYF. CDR3 DNA: TGTGCCAGCACCTCATTGGCTTCAGAGACCCAGTACTTC.

V usage is TRBV15 and J usage is TRBJ2-5; D is undetermined. There are 13 residues in the CDR3. Looked up from germline, CDR1 is LNHNV and CDR2 is YYDKDF (reference sequence). Trimming took 0 bases from V and 5 from J, leaving 7 bases between them. The CDR3 loop reads CATSRDLGETQYF. The CDR3, as DNA: TGTGCCACCAGCAGAGACTTGGGGGAGACCCAGTACTTC.

This rearrangement joins TRBV5-1 to TRBJ2-4; no reliable D call. There are 14 residues in the CDR3. The V gene lost 1 base and the J gene lost 1 base, with 6 bases spanning the gap. Per the germline V gene, CDR1 is SGHRS and CDR2 is YFSETQ. The CDR3 region is CASSLTSAKNIQYF. The CDR3 bases are TGCGCCAGCAGCTTGACGTCGGCCAAAAACATTCAGTACTTC.

DNA for the CDR3: TGTGCCAGCAGTTTGGAGGACAGGGTCTACGAGCAGTACTTC. This gives the protein CASSLEDRVYEQYF. The rearrangement links TRBV28 to TRBJ2-5, with 8 bases aligning to TRBD1. With the DNA end fitting TRBJ2-7 better, the J assignment may be wrong. This CDR3 region has 14 residues. Germline V gene data show CDR1 as MDHEN and CDR2 as SYDVKM.

The chain employs TRBV20-1 and TRBJ1-6; a possible D gene is TRBD1 (5 bases). The CDR3 has 12 residues. The germline V and J ends were trimmed by 6 bases and 5 bases, with 8 bases remaining between them. Germline CDR1 DFQATT, CDR2 SNEGSKA (reference sequence). This CDR3 is CSAEDNNSPLHF. As DNA, the CDR3 is TGCAGTGCCGAGGACAATAATTCACCCCTCCACTTT.

V gene TRBV19 combines with J gene TRBJ1-2; D may be TRBD1 (5 bases). This CDR3 has 16 residues. The V end lost 5 bases, the J end lost 7 bases, and 23 bases lay between the germline ends. Germline CDR1 reads LNHDA; CDR2 reads SQIVND (reference sequence). CDR3 sequence reads: CASSRGGMDRARGYTF. In DNA form, the CDR3 reads TGTGCCAGTAGTCGGGGGGGAATGGATCGGGCGCGTGGCTACACCTTC.

The gene calls are TRBV29-1 and TRBJ1-1, with D perhaps matching TRBD1 (5 bases). Germline V gene sequence: CDR1 SQVTM, CDR2 ANQGSEA. CDR3 size: 15 residues. The CDR3 here is CTIFNGEGTGTEAFF. The CDR3 nucleotides read TGCACCATATTTAACGGGGAGGGGACCGGCACTGAAGCTTTCTTT.

This clonotype has more than one count but fewer than ten. This sequence joins TRBV29-1 and TRBJ2-5; D possibly matches TRBD1 or TRBD2 (5 bases each). The CDR3 is 13 residues long. V gave up 6 bases and J gave up 5 bases, with 16 bases separating them. From germline, CDR1 is SQVTM and CDR2 ANQGSEA. Written as DNA, the CDR3 is TGCAGCGTGGGTGGGACCCCGTCGGAGACCCAGTACTTC. Protein sequence: CSVGGTPSETQYF.

V and J are TRBV28 and TRBJ2-1; possibly TRBD2 for D (6 bases). The V end was cut by 1 base, the J end by 15 bases, with 22 bases between. Per germline, CDR1 MDHEN and CDR2 SYDVKM. This CDR3 has 15 residues. For the CDR3, the DNA is TGTGCCAGCAGTTTATTTCGGCTGGGGAGGCCCATCTCGTTCTTC. This sequence encodes CASSLFRLGRPISFF.

This clonotype was counted a few times. The chain uses TRBV5-1 and TRBJ2-1; D could derive from TRBD1 or TRBD2 (5 bases each). The CDR3 has 12 amino acids. From germline, CDR1 is SGHRS and CDR2 YFSETQ. V was pared by 3 bases and J by 8 bases, with 9 bases between. The CDR3, as DNA: TGCGCCAGCAGCTCCCTGGGGGATGAGCAGTTCTTC. Its translation: CASSSLGDEQFF.

This clonotype was detected only a few times. The rearrangement uses TRBV12-3 or TRBV12-4 and TRBJ2-7; 9 bases map to TRBD1. Gene TRBJ2-5 matches the end of the DNA better, so the J call may be wrong. CDR3 size: 14 residues. The CDR3 loop is CASSTGQGIETQYF. CDR3 nucleotides: TGTGCCAGCAGTACAGGACAGGGGATAGAGACCCAGTACTTC.

This clonotype was counted between two and nine times. The J gene is TRBJ2-3, the V gene TRBV29-1, with 7 bases fitting TRBD2. CDR1 is SQVTM and CDR2 is ANQGSEA in the germline V gene. J gave up 2 bases and V 6 bases, and 2 bases lay outside the gene matches. This CDR3 is built from 12 residues. The CDR3 coding sequence is TGCAGCGTCGGGACTACCACAGATACGCAGTATTTT. Encoded protein: CSVGTTTDTQYF.

A single count supports this clonotype. This chain joins TRBV20-1 and TRBJ2-3; D is ambiguous. The V gene's germline CDR1 is DFQATT and CDR2 SNEGSKA (reference sequence). Trimming pared 3 bases from V and 2 bases from J, leaving 9 bases between. The CDR3 consists of 13 residues. Written as DNA, the CDR3 is TGCAGTGCTAGGGCTACTCTCACAGATACGCAGTATTTT. Its protein is CSARATLTDTQYF.

On this clonotype: Its ends do not fully match the called genes, so a read error is possible. The chain employs TRBV14 and TRBJ2-5; D call uncertain. The CDR3 has 14 residues. Germline V gene sequence: CDR1 SGHDN, CDR2 FVKESK. The CDR3 protein is CAGSRLRRRETQYF. The CDR3 DNA reads as TGTGCCGGCAGCCGGCTACGGCGGCGGGAGACCCAGTACTTC.

The rearrangement uses TRBV4-2 and TRBJ1-1; D perhaps matches TRBD1 (6 bases). The CDR3 sequence is 14 residues long. The V and J ends lost 2 bases and 6 bases respectively, with 13 bases between them. Germline V gene data show CDR1 as LGHNA and CDR2 as YNFKEQ. CDR3 in amino acids: CASSQFPGHAEAFF. The CDR3 DNA reads TGTGCCAGCAGCCAATTCCCGGGACACGCTGAAGCTTTCTTT.

This clonotype has more than one count but fewer than ten. The chain links TRBV20-1 to TRBJ2-5, with D unresolved. Trimming removed 5 bases at V and 2 bases at J, with 12 bases between. The CDR3 consists of 13 residues. Germline values: CDR1 DFQATT, CDR2 SNEGSKA (reference sequence). The CDR3 region is CSAPSAAQETQYF. The CDR3 DNA reads TGCAGTGCTCCTAGTGCGGCTCAAGAGACCCAGTACTTC.

This clonotype was observed a handful of times. V and J are TRBV7-3 and TRBJ2-4; 7 positions match TRBD2. Germline assignment: CDR1 SGHTA and CDR2 FQGTGA. J lost 0 bases, V lost 2 bases, and 7 bases had no gene match. The CDR3 runs 17 residues. The CDR3 nucleotides read TGTGCCAGCAGCTTAGGCCTAGCGGACTTAGCCAAAAACATTCAGTACTTC. It specifies CASSLGLADLAKNIQYF.